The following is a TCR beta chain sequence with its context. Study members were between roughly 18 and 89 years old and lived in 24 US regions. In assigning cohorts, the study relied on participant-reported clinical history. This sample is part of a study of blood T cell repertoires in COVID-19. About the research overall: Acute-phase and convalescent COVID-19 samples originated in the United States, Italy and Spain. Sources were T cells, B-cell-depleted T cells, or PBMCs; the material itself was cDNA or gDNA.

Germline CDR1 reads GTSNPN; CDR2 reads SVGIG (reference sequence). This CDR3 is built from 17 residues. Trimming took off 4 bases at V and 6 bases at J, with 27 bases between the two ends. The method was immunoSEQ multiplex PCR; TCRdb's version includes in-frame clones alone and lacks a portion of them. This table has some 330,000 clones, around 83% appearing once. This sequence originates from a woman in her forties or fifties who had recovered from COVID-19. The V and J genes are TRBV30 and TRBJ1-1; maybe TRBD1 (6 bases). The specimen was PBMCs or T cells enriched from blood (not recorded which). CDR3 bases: TGTGCCTGGAAAGTTAGGGAACGACAGGCCATTGACGCTGAAGCTTTCTTT. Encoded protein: CAWKVRERQAIDAEAFF. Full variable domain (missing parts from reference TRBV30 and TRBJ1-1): SQTIHQWPATLVQPVGSPLSLECTVEGTSNPNLYWYRQAAGRGLQLLFYSVGIGQISSEVPQNLSASRPQDRQFILSSKKLLLSDSGFYLCAWKVRERQAIDAEAFFGQGTRLTVV.